The 18 T cell receptor beta chains reported below all come from one sample, sequenced in a study of blood T cells in healthy people across ages. Sample-barcoded 5' priming and a J-beta primer mix drove a second PCR of about 6 to 12 cycles. TCRdb processed the 5' RACE reads anew with MiXCR; each CDR3 protein has one entry. The sample records 850,000 to 1,100,000 distinct CDR3 sequences, 35% to 40% being singletons. Material: blood. The source is a man between 18 and 29 years old in good health.

In this sample, this clonotype turned up a few times. The chain employs TRBV6-6 and TRBJ1-6; possible D gene TRBD1, 5 bases. This CDR3 region has 15 residues. Germline CDR1 reads MNHNY; CDR2 reads SVGAGI (reference sequence). V lost 0 bases and J lost 7, with 10 bases in between. Here the CDR3 reads CASSYSRGDNSPLHF. CDR3 sequence (DNA): TGTGCCAGCAGTTACTCGCGGGGGGACAATTCACCCCTCCACTTT.

The gene calls are TRBV20-1 and TRBJ1-3; D may be TRBD1 (6 bases). The V and J ends lost 6 bases and 0 bases respectively, with 18 bases between them. The CDR3 spans 16 residues. Germline loops: CDR1 DFQATT, CDR2 SNEGSKA (reference sequence). The CDR3 loop is CSARTGSNLSGNTIYF. CDR3 DNA sequence: TGCAGTGCGAGAACAGGGAGTAATCTCTCTGGAAACACCATATATTTT.

This chain uses TRBV5-5 with TRBJ1-2; perhaps TRBD1 as D (5 bases). V lost 0 bases and J 7 bases, leaving 13 bases between the germline ends. Germline V CDR1 and CDR2: SGHKS, YYEKEE (reference sequence). The CDR3 covers 14 residues. CDR3 protein: CASSLDLGVRGYTF. CDR3 DNA: TGTGCCAGCAGCTTGGATTTAGGGGTCCGTGGCTACACCTTC.

The rearrangement joins TRBV28 to TRBJ2-5, with 11 positions matching TRBD1. The length of the CDR3 is 18 residues. Germline assignment: CDR1 MDHEN and CDR2 SYDVKM. Trimming at V came to 7 bases and at J to 2 bases, leaving 15 bases not matched to a gene. The CDR3: CASTAILDRGQNQETQYF. CDR3 nucleotide sequence: TGTGCCAGCACCGCTATTTTGGACAGGGGGCAAAATCAAGAGACCCAGTACTTC.

This chain links TRBV6-5 with TRBJ2-3, with TRBD1 matching over 8 bases. This CDR3 contains 14 residues. Germline V gives CDR1 MNHEY, CDR2 SVGAGI. The V gene end was trimmed by 5 bases and the J gene end by 2 bases; junction bases not matched to a gene: 3. The CDR3 coding sequence is TGTGCCAGCAGTACGGGACAGGTCACAGATACGCAGTATTTT. It codes for CASSTGQVTDTQYF.

This clonotype turned up a few times. This chain links TRBV11-2 with TRBJ2-3; D is perhaps TRBD1 (5 bases). Looked up from germline, CDR1 is SGHAT and CDR2 is FQNNGV. V was pared by 1 base and J by 4 bases, with 12 bases between. CDR3 length equals 15 residues. For the CDR3, the DNA is TGTGCCAGCAGCTTAGGGGGCAGGAGCCCAGATACGCAGTATTTT. Translating gives CASSLGGRSPDTQYF.

The CDR3 region has the DNA TGTGCCAGCAGCTCTCTGGACAGGGGAATTGGCACTGAAGCTTTCTTT. This translates into CASSSLDRGIGTEAFF. The V call is TRBV7-9, the J call TRBJ1-1; 9 bases agree with TRBD1. The ends lost 4 bases at V and 4 bases at J; junction bases unmatched: 10. The germline CDR1 and CDR2 sequences are SEHNR and FQNEAQ (reference sequence). The CDR3 consists of 16 residues.

This clonotype appeared a few times. The rearrangement joins TRBV20-1 to TRBJ1-1, with unresolved D. Between the trimmed V and J ends, which lost 4 bases and 6 bases, there was a span of 6 bases. The germline V gene has CDR1 DFQATT and CDR2 SNEGSKA (reference sequence). The CDR3 is made up of 10 amino acids. CDR3 region: CSAKDPEAFF. The CDR3 coding sequence is TGCAGTGCTAAGGACCCTGAAGCTTTCTTT.

This rearrangement joins TRBV12-3 or TRBV12-4 to TRBJ1-2; 8 bases are a match to TRBD1. V trimming: 6 bases; J trimming: 3 bases; junction bases outside the gene matches: 9. There are 15 residues in the CDR3. The CDR3 bases are TGTGCCAGCAGGAAAGGACAGGGAATAGACTATGGCTACACCTTC. This encodes CASRKGQGIDYGYTF.

This clonotype came up a few times. The J gene is TRBJ2-2, the V gene TRBV3-1, with D perhaps matching TRBD1 (5 bases). The V gene lost 2 bases and the J gene lost 0 bases, with 10 bases spanning the gap. The germline V gene has CDR1 LGHDT and CDR2 YNNKEL (reference sequence). The CDR3 is 16 residues long. The DNA of the CDR3 is TGTGCCAGCAGCCAACTAGGGGAACCGAACACCGGGGAGCTGTTTTTT. This codes for CASSQLGEPNTGELFF.

V is TRBV10-3 and J is TRBJ2-2; D unclear. Per the germline V gene, CDR1 is ENHRY and CDR2 is SYGVKD. With 3 bases removed from V and 5 bases from J, the gap between germline ends came to 10 bases. The CDR3 is made up of 14 amino acids. The CDR3 region is CAISEIRETGELFF. For the CDR3, the DNA is TGTGCCATCAGTGAAATTAGAGAAACCGGGGAGCTGTTTTTT.

There are a few counts of this clonotype. The chain combines TRBV20-1 with TRBJ2-7; no firm D call. V was clipped by 6 bases and J by 7 bases, with 10 bases between them. This CDR3 spans 10 amino acids. Germline CDR1 is DFQATT and CDR2 is SNEGSKA (reference sequence). The DNA for the CDR3 is TGCAGTGCCCTAGTAAATGAGCAGTACTTC. Protein product: CSALVNEQYF.

The chain combines TRBV5-1 with TRBJ2-3, with D possibly being TRBD1 (6 bases). CDR1 and CDR2 from the germline V gene are SGHRS and YFSETQ. The CDR3 is 17 residues long. V was pared by 4 bases and J by 5 bases, with 23 bases between. The CDR3 spells CASSPTGQQTGLDTQYF. As DNA, the CDR3 is TGCGCCAGCAGCCCTACCGGACAGCAAACGGGGCTAGATACGCAGTATTTT.

Only a few counts were recorded for this clonotype. The chain employs TRBV13 and TRBJ2-3; D is undetermined. The CDR3 loop spans 14 amino acids. The V gene's germline CDR1 is PRHDT and CDR2 FYEKMQ (reference sequence). Trimming took 3 bases from V and 4 from J, leaving 11 bases between them. CDR3 nucleotide sequence: TGTGCCAGCAGCTTCGTCCAGGCCTCAGATACGCAGTATTTT. It yields the protein CASSFVQASDTQYF. The full variable domain, its missing parts supplied by reference TRBV13 and TRBJ2-3, is AAGVIQSPRHLIKEKRETATLKCYPIPRHDTVYWYQQGPGQDPQFLISFYEKMQSDKGSIPDRFSAQQFSDYHSELNMSSLELGDSALYFCASSFVQASDTQYFGPGTRLTVL.

The V gene is TRBV7-3, the J gene TRBJ1-6, with 9 positions matching TRBD1. The CDR3 sequence is 14 residues long. The J segment lost 8 bases and the V segment lost 5 bases, leaving 4 bases of the junction unmatched. CDR1 and CDR2 (germline): SGHTA, FQGTGA. The DNA for the CDR3 is TGTGCCAGCAGCCGACAGGGGGTTGATTCACCCCTCCACTTT. This sequence encodes CASSRQGVDSPLHF.

CDR3: CASSFLTGGAEGYTF. The CDR3 region has the DNA TGTGCCAGCAGCTTCCTTACAGGGGGAGCGGAAGGCTACACCTTC. The chain recombines TRBV7-2 with TRBJ1-2; 8 nucleotides align to TRBD1. CDR1 and CDR2 (germline): SGHTA, FQGNSA. The V segment lost 3 bases and the J segment 8 bases; nucleotides outside the gene matches: 11. The CDR3 totals 15 residues.

There are a few counts of this clonotype. The chain combines TRBV27 with TRBJ2-7; the D gene is possibly TRBD1 (8 bases). From germline, CDR1 is MNHEY and CDR2 SMNVEV (reference sequence). V lost 8 bases and J lost 5, with 13 bases in between. This CDR3 comprises 12 residues. CDR3 protein: CASGTGGDEQYF. The DNA of the CDR3 is TGTGCCAGCGGTACAGGGGGGGACGAGCAGTACTTC.

The genes are TRBV7-9 and TRBJ2-4; a possible D gene is TRBD2 (5 bases). V was cut by 7 bases and J by 6 bases, with 16 bases left in between. From germline, CDR1 is SEHNR and CDR2 FQNEAQ (reference sequence). This CDR3 is built from 14 residues. The CDR3 DNA sequence: TGTGCCAGCACCGTGGGAGAGGTTGGAAACATTCAGTACTTC. Translating gives CASTVGEVGNIQYF.